The clone carrying this T cell receptor beta chain has only a few counts. CDR1 is MNHEY, CDR2 SVGAGI, per germline. There are 15 residues in the CDR3. Trimming removed 3 bases at V and 0 bases at J, with 8 bases between. This sample is drawn from a study of cytomegalovirus exposure and HLA in healthy donors. The primer mix had 60 Vbeta and 13 Jbeta primers. Here immunoSEQ multiplex PCR was the method, and the copy in TCRdb shows in-frame clones only, minus some. The sample contains approximately 110,000 clones, 73% of which appear only once. V is TRBV6-5 and J is TRBJ2-2; D is unresolved. The source of this sequence is a man between 60 and 70 years old in good health and CMV-seropositive. The sequencing input was PBMCs. The CDR3 DNA reads as TGTGCCAGCAGTTATAGAGTCGCGAACACCGGGGAGCTGTTTTTT. This codes for CASSYRVANTGELFF.